The 16 T cell receptor beta chains given below trace back to one sample, sequenced in a study of T cell responses to AZD1222 COVID-19 vaccine (dated by TCRdb to the early 2020s). What the time point label conveys for this sample: baseline before first vaccination. Library creation used the immunoSEQ multiplex PCR assay. TCRdb provides this immuneACCESS table in a form limited to in-frame rearrangements. Some clones are lacking; in checked studies, under half of them reflect an unresolved V gene, and why the rest are absent is not known. The sample records some 130,000 clones, approximately 85% of which are singletons. Of the sample, approximately 8% is held by the ten largest clones. The material was peripheral blood, obtained on day 0 of AZD1222 vaccination. These receptors all come from an adult in good health.

This clone was seen more than once but under ten times. The rearrangement uses TRBV23-1 and TRBJ1-5; D is unresolved. TRBV23-1 is known as an ORF, though its function is uncertain. V was clipped by 4 bases and J by 2 bases, with 6 bases between them. The length of the CDR3 is 13 residues. Here the CDR3 reads CASSLRGNQPQHF. CDR3 in DNA: TGCGCCAGCAGTCTCAGAGGCAATCAGCCCCAGCATTTT.

The J gene is TRBJ2-5, the V gene TRBV18; D remains ambiguous. This CDR3 has 13 residues. V lost 8 bases and J 6 bases, leaving 16 bases between the germline ends. From germline, CDR1 is KGHSH and CDR2 LQKENI. The CDR3 reads CASTPGLGKTQYF. The CDR3 DNA follows: TGTGCCAGCACCCCCGGTCTTGGGAAGACCCAGTACTTC.

The rearrangement uses TRBV27 and TRBJ2-1; D is ambiguous. The germline V gene has CDR1 MNHEY and CDR2 SMNVEV (reference sequence). The V end was cut by 6 bases, the J end by 10 bases, with 16 bases between. The CDR3 loop spans 13 amino acids. CDR3 coding DNA: TGTGCCAGCAGCTCCGATTGGGCCGAGGAGCAGTTCTTC. Its protein product is CASSSDWAEEQFF.

V gene TRBV3-1 (or the pseudogene TRBV3-2) combines with J gene TRBJ2-7; D remains unclear. Per the germline V gene, CDR1 is LGHDT and CDR2 is YNNKEL (reference sequence). V was trimmed by 1 base and J by 2 bases, leaving 3 bases between them. The CDR3 extends over 12 amino acids. In DNA form, the CDR3 reads TGTGCCAGCAGCCAAGCGACCTACGAGCAGTACTTC. It encodes CASSQATYEQYF.

The chain uses TRBV30 and TRBJ1-5; the D gene is possibly TRBD1 (5 bases). Trimming removed 2 bases from V and 6 bases from J, with 17 bases in between. Germline V gives CDR1 GTSNPN, CDR2 SVGIG (reference sequence). CDR3 size: 15 residues. The CDR3 region is CAWSTGPTSSQPQHF. The CDR3 DNA reads as TGTGCCTGGAGTACGGGACCGACCTCGAGTCAGCCCCAGCATTTT.

The rearrangement links TRBV2 to TRBJ1-5, with 8 bases fitting TRBD1. CDR3 length equals 15 residues. The J segment lost 3 bases and the V segment lost 7 bases, leaving 8 bases of the junction unmatched. Germline-derived CDR1 and CDR2 are SNHLY and FYNNEI. The CDR3 loop is CASNPQGENNQPQHF. The CDR3 coding sequence is TGTGCCAGCAACCCACAGGGGGAGAACAATCAGCCCCAGCATTTT. The full variable domain, completed using reference TRBV2 and TRBJ1-5, is EPEVTQTPSHQVTQMGQEVILRCVPISNHLYFYWYRQILGQKVEFLVSFYNNEISEKSEIFDDQFSVERPDGSNFTLKIRSTKLEDSAMYFCASNPQGENNQPQHFGDGTRLSIL.

In this sample, this clone turned up a few times. V gene TRBV10-3 combines with J gene TRBJ2-5; no definite D call. The germline CDR1 and CDR2 sequences are ENHRY and SYGVKD. V lost 2 bases, J lost 5 bases, and 9 bases lay in between. This CDR3 region has 13 residues. The CDR3 reads CAISEPRGETQYF. DNA of the CDR3: TGTGCCATCAGTGAGCCTAGAGGTGAGACCCAGTACTTC.

This chain uses TRBV7-2 with TRBJ2-3; TRBD2 agrees at 11 bases. The CDR3 length is 18 residues. Germline-derived CDR1 and CDR2 are SGHTA and FQGNSA. Unmatched junction bases numbered 8, after V lost 3 bases and J lost 0 bases. CDR3: CASSFMGLAALSTDTQYF. The CDR3, as DNA: TGTGCCAGCAGCTTTATGGGACTAGCGGCCCTTAGCACAGATACGCAGTATTTT.

J is TRBJ1-5 and V is TRBV18; a possible D gene is TRBD1 (5 bases). The CDR3 has 16 residues. The germline gives CDR1 KGHSH, CDR2 LQKENI. Trimming stripped 0 bases from V and 0 bases from J, with 9 bases between. The CDR3 is CASSPPPGGSNQPQHF. The CDR3 DNA reads TGTGCCAGCTCACCACCGCCGGGGGGTAGCAATCAGCCCCAGCATTTT.

This clone was seen a single time. The chain combines TRBV4-1 with TRBJ1-4; TRBD1 aligns across 8 bases. V was pared by 5 bases and J by 0 bases, with 14 bases of the junction left unmatched. This CDR3 has 19 amino acids. Germline values: CDR1 MGHRA, CDR2 YSYEKL. CDR3 nucleotides: TGCGCCAGCAGCTACCCCGGGACAGGACCTACGGCAACTAATGAAAAACTGTTTTTT. Translating it yields CASSYPGTGPTATNEKLFF.

The chain uses TRBV6-1 and TRBJ2-7; D not certain. The V and J ends lost 3 bases and 1 base respectively, with 4 bases between them. The germline CDR1 and CDR2 sequences are MNHNS and SASEGT. The CDR3 contains 12 residues. The CDR3 DNA sequence: TGTGCCAGCAGTGAGCGATCCTACGAGCAGTACTTC. Translating gives CASSERSYEQYF.

The V and J genes are TRBV6-6 and TRBJ2-1; no firm D call. The length of the CDR3 is 16 residues. Trimming stripped 3 bases from V and 1 base from J, with 13 bases between. Germline values: CDR1 MNHNY, CDR2 SVGAGI (reference sequence). CDR3 in amino acids: CASSYSRGGSYNEQFF. CDR3 nucleotides: TGTGCCAGCAGTTATTCCCGTGGCGGTTCCTACAATGAGCAGTTCTTC.

V is TRBV10-3 and J is TRBJ2-1; 7 bases fit TRBD1. The V segment lost 6 bases and the J segment 6 bases; nucleotides outside the gene matches: 8. The CDR3 runs 14 residues. Germline V gene lookup returns CDR1 ENHRY and CDR2 SYGVKD. DNA of the CDR3: TGTGCCATCAGCTTTACCGGGACAGCCAATGAGCAGTTCTTC. Encoded protein: CAISFTGTANEQFF.

The chain has TRBV4-1 and TRBJ1-1; D might be TRBD1 (5 bases). The length of the CDR3 is 14 residues. Trimming removed 4 bases from V and 3 bases from J, with 12 bases in between. CDR1 and CDR2 (germline): MGHRA, YSYEKL. The CDR3 region is CASSRDLGDTEAFF. In DNA form, the CDR3 reads TGCGCCAGCAGCCGGGACCTCGGGGACACTGAAGCTTTCTTT.

V gene TRBV7-9 combines with J gene TRBJ2-7; 8 positions agree with TRBD2. J lost 4 bases, V lost 5 bases, and 10 bases had no gene match. Germline V lookup: CDR1 SEHNR, CDR2 FQNEAQ (reference sequence). The CDR3 contains 15 residues. CDR3 protein: CASSRSGGNLYEQYF. In nucleotides, the CDR3 is TGTGCCAGCAGCCGCAGCGGGGGAAATCTGTACGAGCAGTACTTC.

The chain links TRBV6-2 or TRBV6-3 to TRBJ1-5; possibly TRBD1 for D (6 bases). The CDR3 contains 14 residues. V was clipped by 5 bases and J by 0 bases, with 8 bases between them. The germline gives CDR1 MNHEY, CDR2 SVGEGT. This chain's CDR3 is CASSKDSSNQPQHF. CDR3 nucleotide sequence: TGTGCCAGCAGTAAGGACAGTAGCAATCAGCCCCAGCATTTT.